One and the same sample provided the 15 T cell receptor beta chains below, sequenced in a study of cytomegalovirus exposure and HLA in healthy donors. Profiled with immunoSEQ multiplex PCR; TCRdb holds only in-frame clones, not every one. The sample has some 150,000 clones, 88% seen once; the top ten hold 7.5% to 10%. What was sequenced was PBMCs. All receptors come from a woman aged 18 to 35 in good health and CMV-seropositive.

The rearrangement joins TRBV5-1 to TRBJ1-1; 10 bases map to TRBD1. Germline assignment: CDR1 SGHRS and CDR2 YFSETQ. V trimming: 5 bases; J trimming: 0 bases; junction bases outside the gene matches: 7. The CDR3 is 16 amino acids. DNA for the CDR3: TGCGCCAGCAGTAGGGACAGGGGATTTTTGAACACTGAAGCTTTCTTT. Translating it yields CASSRDRGFLNTEAFF.

This clone was counted once. The rearrangement uses TRBV5-1 and TRBJ1-1, with D possibly TRBD1 on 6 matching bases. Germline values: CDR1 SGHRS, CDR2 YFSETQ. This CDR3 spans 14 amino acids. V gave up 7 bases and J gave up 2 bases, with 15 bases separating them. This chain's CDR3 is CASGAGAGNTEAFF. CDR3 bases: TGCGCCAGCGGCGCGGGGGCAGGTAACACTGAAGCTTTCTTT.

The chain employs TRBV7-8 and TRBJ2-1, with 8 bases aligning to TRBD2. This CDR3 region has 17 residues. Germline CDR1 SGHVS, CDR2 FQNEAQ. The trim removed 5 bases at V and 0 bases at J, leaving 9 bases unmatched. CDR3 amino acids: CASSLRTSTSSYNEQFF. The CDR3 DNA sequence: TGTGCCAGCAGCCTCAGGACTAGCACGAGCTCCTACAATGAGCAGTTCTTC.

The chain uses TRBV6-6 and TRBJ1-5; 8 nucleotides agree with TRBD1. The germline gives CDR1 MNHNY, CDR2 SVGAGI (reference sequence). The ends lost 4 bases at V and 7 bases at J; junction bases unmatched: 6. This CDR3 comprises 14 residues. Here the CDR3 DNA reads TGTGCCAGCAGTTCACAGGGGGTGAACCAGCCCCAGCATTTT. As protein: CASSSQGVNQPQHF.

This clone has only one observation. The chain couples TRBV15 to TRBJ1-5, with D possibly being TRBD1 (5 bases). Germline CDR1 reads LNHNV; CDR2 reads YYDKDF (reference sequence). The CDR3 extends over 14 amino acids. V lost 1 base to trimming and J lost 6 bases, with 10 bases between them. The CDR3 nucleotides are TGTGCCACCAGCAGAGGGGGGGTCGGTCAGCCCCAGCATTTT. This gives the protein CATSRGGVGQPQHF. Complete variable domain (other parts from reference TRBV15 and TRBJ1-5): DAMVIQNPRYQVTQFGKPVTLSCSQTLNHNVMYWYQQKSSQAPKLLFHYYDKDFNNEADTPDNFQSRRPNTSFCFLDIRSPGLGDTAMYLCATSRGGVGQPQHFGDGTRLSIL.

The chain couples TRBV20-1 to TRBJ1-2, with no clear D. The CDR3 has 10 residues. Trimming left V 5 bases short and J 4 bases short, with 5 bases between. Germline V gene data show CDR1 as DFQATT and CDR2 as SNEGSKA (reference sequence). Written as DNA, the CDR3 is TGCAGTGCTTTCATCTATGGCTACACCTTC. Translation gives CSAFIYGYTF.

The J gene is TRBJ2-2, the V gene TRBV9; D remains unclear. This CDR3 contains 13 residues. With 0 bases removed from V and 6 bases from J, the gap between germline ends came to 6 bases. The V gene's germline CDR1 is SGDLS and CDR2 YYNGEE. Written as DNA, the CDR3 is TGTGCCAGCAGCGTAGTGGCCTCCGGGGAGCTGTTTTTT. Encoded protein: CASSVVASGELFF.

V and J are TRBV10-3 and TRBJ2-6; a possible D gene is TRBD1 (5 bases). The CDR3 is made up of 14 amino acids. The germline gives CDR1 ENHRY, CDR2 SYGVKD. The V and J ends lost 10 bases and 0 bases respectively, with 10 bases between them. CDR3 bases: TGTGCCACTAGGGGTTCCTCTGGGGCCAACGTCCTGACTTTC. Its translation: CATRGSSGANVLTF.

This chain's CDR3 is CASRRNGGDYTDTQYF. Here the CDR3 DNA reads TGTGCCAGCAGAAGAAACGGGGGGGATTACACAGATACGCAGTATTTT. This chain links TRBV4-2 with TRBJ2-3, with 8 bases matching TRBD2. This CDR3 is 16 amino acids long. The J segment lost 2 bases and the V segment lost 6 bases, leaving 10 bases of the junction unmatched. The V gene's germline CDR1 is LGHNA and CDR2 YNFKEQ.

J is TRBJ2-7 and V is TRBV28, with D tentatively TRBD1 (5 bases). Trimming removed 1 base at V and 2 bases at J, with 9 bases between. CDR1 is MDHEN, CDR2 SYDVKM, per germline. The CDR3 is made up of 14 amino acids. The CDR3 DNA is TGTGCCAGCAGTTTATCCCAGGGTGCCTACGAGCAGTACTTC. Translation gives CASSLSQGAYEQYF. Supplemented by reference TRBV28 and TRBJ2-7, the full variable domain reads DVKVTQSSRYLVKRTGEKVFLECVQDMDHENMFWYRQDPGLGLRLIYFSYDVKMKEKGDIPEGYSVSREKKERFSLILESASTNQTSMYLCASSLSQGAYEQYFGPGTRLTVT.

This clone appeared a few times. The chain has TRBV7-9 and TRBJ1-1, with a weak D call TRBD1 (5 bases). V shed 4 bases and J shed 1 base, with 7 bases lying between them. This CDR3 is 13 amino acids long. Germline CDR1 is SEHNR and CDR2 is FQNEAQ (reference sequence). The CDR3 here is CASSSQGNTEAFF. The CDR3 DNA follows: TGTGCCAGCAGCTCCCAGGGGAACACTGAAGCTTTCTTT.

The rearrangement uses TRBV9 and TRBJ2-1; a weak D match, TRBD2 (5 bases). The CDR3 is made up of 13 amino acids. The ends were cut back, 6 bases at V and 10 bases at J, with 17 bases in the middle. Germline loops: CDR1 SGDLS, CDR2 YYNGEE. The CDR3 DNA reads TGTGCCAGCACTACGACTACCCGAGGGGAGCAGTTCTTC. It encodes CASTTTTRGEQFF.

The V call is TRBV29-1, the J call TRBJ2-1, with D perhaps matching TRBD2 (6 bases). Germline V gene sequence: CDR1 SQVTM, CDR2 ANQGSEA. The V gene lost 7 bases and the J gene lost 9 bases, with 13 bases spanning the gap. The CDR3 contains 11 residues. The CDR3 coding sequence is TGCAGCGCCTCGGGGGTGGGTGAGCAGTTCTTC. It translates to CSASGVGEQFF.

The chain couples TRBV27 to TRBJ2-2; 8 bases line up with TRBD1. Germline values: CDR1 MNHEY, CDR2 SMNVEV (reference sequence). This CDR3 is 19 amino acids long. Unmatched junction bases numbered 16, after V lost 5 bases and J lost 2 bases. This chain's CDR3 is CASSPLQGAINFNTGELFF. CDR3 bases: TGTGCCAGCAGTCCGCTCCAGGGGGCGATCAACTTTAACACCGGGGAGCTGTTTTTT.

The chain joins TRBV5-1 to TRBJ2-7, with TRBD1 matching over 7 bases. CDR1 and CDR2 (germline): SGHRS, YFSETQ. V lost 0 bases to trimming and J lost 1 base; unmatched junction nucleotides: 7. The CDR3 runs 16 residues. The CDR3 nucleotides read TGCGCCAGCAGCTTGGCTGGGACAGCTACTTCCTACGAGCAGTACTTC. It specifies CASSLAGTATSYEQYF.